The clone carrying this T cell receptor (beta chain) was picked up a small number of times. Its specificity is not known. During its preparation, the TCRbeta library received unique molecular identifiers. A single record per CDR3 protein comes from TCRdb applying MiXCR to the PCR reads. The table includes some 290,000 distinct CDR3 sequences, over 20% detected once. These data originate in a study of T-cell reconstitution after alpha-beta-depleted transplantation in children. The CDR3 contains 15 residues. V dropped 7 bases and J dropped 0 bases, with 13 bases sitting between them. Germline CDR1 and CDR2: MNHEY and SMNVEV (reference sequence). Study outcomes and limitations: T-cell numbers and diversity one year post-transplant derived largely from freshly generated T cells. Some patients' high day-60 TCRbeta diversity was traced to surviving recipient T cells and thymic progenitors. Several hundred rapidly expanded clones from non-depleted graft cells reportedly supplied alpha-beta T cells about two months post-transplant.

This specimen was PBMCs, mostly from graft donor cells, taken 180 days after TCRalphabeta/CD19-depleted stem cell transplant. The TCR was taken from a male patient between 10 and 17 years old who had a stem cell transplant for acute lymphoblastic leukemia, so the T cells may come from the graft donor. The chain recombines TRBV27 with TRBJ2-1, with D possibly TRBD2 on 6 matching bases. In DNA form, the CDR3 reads TGTGCCAGCACCGTCGGGAGTAACTCCTACAATGAGCAGTTCTTC. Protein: CASTVGSNSYNEQFF.